A selection of T cell receptor beta chains follows, all from one sample in a study of cytomegalovirus exposure and HLA in healthy donors. The method was immunoSEQ multiplex PCR; TCRdb's version includes in-frame clones alone and lacks a portion of them. Its clone listing holds around 200,000 clones. Specimen: PBMCs. These receptors originate from a woman in her twenties or thirties in good health and CMV-seropositive. Both conserved end residues are part of each CDR3. The D gene is left open where the match is weak.

J gene | V gene | D gene | CDR3 DNA | CDR3 protein
TRBJ1-2 | TRBV10-3 | . | TGTGCCATCCAGACCGGGGGAGGCTACACCTTC | CAIQTGGGYTF
TRBJ1-2 | TRBV5-1 | . | TGCGCCAGCAGCTTGGAAGGCGGAGAAGGCTACACCTTC | CASSLEGGEGYTF
TRBJ2-5 | TRBV7-2 | TRBD2 | TGTGCCAGCAGCCTAGCGGGCCCAGAGACCCAGTACTTC | CASSLAGPETQYF
TRBJ1-2 | TRBV7-2 | TRBD1 | TGTGCCAGCAGCCGGACTAACGAGGACAGGCGAGGAGGCTACACCTTC | CASSRTNEDRRGGYTF
TRBJ2-1 | TRBV6-1 | TRBD1 | TGTGCCAGCAACCCGACAGGGGGTGAAAATGAGCAGTTCTTC | CASNPTGGENEQFF
TRBJ2-5 | TRBV2 | . | TGTGCCAGCAGGCTCCGGGAGCGAGGAGAGACCCAGTACTTC | CASRLRERGETQYF
TRBJ2-6 | TRBV27 | . | TGTGCCAGCAGTCTTCAGGGGAGGGCAACTGGGGCCAACGTCCTGACTTTC | CASSLQGRATGANVLTF
TRBJ2-2 | TRBV19 | TRBD1 | TGTGCCAGTAGGACAGGGGGGCTGAACACCGGGGAGCTGTTTTTT | CASRTGGLNTGELFF
TRBJ1-5 | TRBV27 | TRBD1 | TGTGCCAGCAGACCGGGACAGATCTCCAATCAGCCCCAGCATTTT | CASRPGQISNQPQHF
TRBJ2-7 | TRBV9 | TRBD2 | TGTGCCAGCAGCCCAGGGACTAGTTCGTGGGAGCAGTACTTC | CASSPGTSSWEQYF
TRBJ1-1 | TRBV6-6 | TRBD1 | TGTGCCAGCAGTCTAACAGGGGTGGGTAACACTGAAGCTTTCTTT | CASSLTGVGNTEAFF
TRBJ2-1 | TRBV28 | TRBD1 | TGTGCCAGCAATCCTACAGGGGCCTACAATGGGCAGTTCTTC | CASNPTGAYNGQFF
TRBJ1-4 | TRBV5-4 | TRBD1 | TGTGCCAGCCAACAGGGGGGAGCGGCTAATGAAAAACTGTTTTTT | CASQQGGAANEKLFF
TRBJ2-5 | TRBV14 | . | TGTGCCAGCAGCCAGATCAGAATAACCCAGTACTTC | CASSQIRITQYF
TRBJ2-1 | TRBV19 | TRBD2 | TGTGCCAGTAGTATACGGGCTAGCGGGGGCCCCCGAGGGTACAATGAGCAGTTCTTC | CASSIRASGGPRGYNEQFF
TRBJ1-1 | TRBV9 | . | TGTGCCAGCAGCTTAACAGGGAATACTGAAGCTTTCTTT | CASSLTGNTEAFF
TRBJ1-1 | TRBV30 | . | TGTGCCTGGAGTCCCGGCGGGGGGGTCTTCACTGAAGCTTTCTTT | CAWSPGGGVFTEAFF
TRBJ2-7 | TRBV11-2 | . | TGTGCCAGCAGCTTAGACAGGCAGGGCGAGCAGTACTTC | CASSLDRQGEQYF
TRBJ1-1 | TRBV5-1 | TRBD1 | TGCGCCAGCAGCTTAGGACAGGGTAGGACTGAAGCTTTCTTT | CASSLGQGRTEAFF
TRBJ1-2 | TRBV27 | . | TGTGCCAGCAGGCAAGGGGCGAACTATGGCTACACCTTC | CASRQGANYGYTF
TRBJ2-6 | TRBV2 | TRBD2 | TGTGCCAGAAGAGGTAGCCAGCGGGAGACCTCTGGGGCCAACGTCCTGACTTTC | CARRGSQRETSGANVLTF
TRBJ2-1 | TRBV5-1 | TRBD1 | TGCGCCAGCAGCCCCTCCCTAGGACAGGGCCACAATGAGCAGTTCTTC | CASSPSLGQGHNEQFF
TRBJ2-3 | TRBV27 | TRBD2 | TGTGCCAGCAGCTTTGGGGGGGTGGATCGTGATACGCAGTATTTT | CASSFGGVDRDTQYF
TRBJ2-7 | TRBV5-1 | TRBD1 | TGCGCCAGCAGCCGGGACAGGGAGGTCCTCACCGAGCAGTACTTC | CASSRDREVLTEQYF
TRBJ2-2 | TRBV5-1 | . | TGCGCCAGCAGCGAGGATGCCGGGGAGCTGTTTTTT | CASSEDAGELFF
TRBJ2-1 | TRBV14 | TRBD1 | TGTGCCAGCAGCCATGGGACATGGGACAGGGAGCAGTTCTTC | CASSHGTWDREQFF
TRBJ1-2 | TRBV29-1 | TRBD1 | TGCAGCGCTCACAGGGGGCCGAGCTATGGCTACACCTTC | CSAHRGPSYGYTF
TRBJ2-3 | TRBV4-3 | . | TGCGCCAGCAGCGGAGCGGGGACAGGAGACACAGATACGCAGTATTTT | CASSGAGTGDTDTQYF
TRBJ2-7 | TRBV28 | . | TGTGCCAGCAGTTTAGAAACTTCCTCCTACGAGCAGTACTTC | CASSLETSSYEQYF
TRBJ2-7 | TRBV7-6 | TRBD1 | TGTGCCAGCAGCTTAGCTCAGGGGGCAACCGAGCAGTACTTC | CASSLAQGATEQYF
TRBJ2-5 | TRBV5-1 | . | TGCGCCAGCAGCTCCGGACGGGGAGAGACCCAGTACTTC | CASSSGRGETQYF
TRBJ1-1 | TRBV7-2 | . | TGTGCCAGCAGCTTATTAAGCCCCTGGACAACTGAAGCTTTCTTT | CASSLLSPWTTEAFF
TRBJ2-7 | TRBV27 | TRBD1 | TGTGCCAGCAGTCCACAAAGACAGGGGATTCACGAGCAGTACTTC | CASSPQRQGIHEQYF
TRBJ1-5 | TRBV18 | . | TGTGCCAGCTCACCCTTGGAGGGCAATAATCAGCCCCAGCATTTT | CASSPLEGNNQPQHF
TRBJ1-2 | TRBV5-1 | TRBD1 | TGCGCCAGCAGCCCCAGACAGGGATACTATGGCTACACCTTC | CASSPRQGYYGYTF
TRBJ2-5 | TRBV29-1 | TRBD2 | TGCAGCGTTGGAGGAGAGACTAGCGGGAGGGTCCGGGAGACCCAGTACTTC | CSVGGETSGRVRETQYF
TRBJ1-1 | TRBV5-5 | . | TGTGCCAGCAGCTTGACAGGCATGGAGGGGTACCCCATTGAAGCTTTCTTT | CASSLTGMEGYPIEAFF
TRBJ1-2 | TRBV6-1 | TRBD1 | TGTGCCAGCAGGTTGGGGACAGGGGATGGCTACACCTTC | CASRLGTGDGYTF